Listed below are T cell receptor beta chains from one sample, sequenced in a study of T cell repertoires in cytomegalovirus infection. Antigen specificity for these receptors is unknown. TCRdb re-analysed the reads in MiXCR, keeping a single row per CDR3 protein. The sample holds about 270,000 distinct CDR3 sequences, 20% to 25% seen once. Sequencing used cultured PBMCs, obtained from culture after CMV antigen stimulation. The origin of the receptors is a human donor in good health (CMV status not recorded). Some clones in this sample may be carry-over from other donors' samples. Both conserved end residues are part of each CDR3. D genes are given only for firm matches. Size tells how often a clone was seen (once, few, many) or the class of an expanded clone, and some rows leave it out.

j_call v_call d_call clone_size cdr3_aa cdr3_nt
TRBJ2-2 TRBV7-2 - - CASSLLRVVGPTTNTGELFF TGTGCCAGCAGCTTACTCAGGGTGGTTGGGCCCACTACGAACACCGGGGAGCTGTTTTTT
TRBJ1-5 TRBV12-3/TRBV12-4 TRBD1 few CASSTNRGRGQPQHF TGTGCCAGCAGCACCAACAGGGGCCGTGGGCAGCCCCAGCATTTT
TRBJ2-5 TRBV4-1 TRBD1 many CASSFRQGELETQYF TGCGCCAGCAGCTTCCGACAGGGGGAATTGGAGACCCAGTACTTC
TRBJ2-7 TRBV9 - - CASSVGLTVGEQYF TGTGCCAGCAGCGTAGGACTCACTGTGGGTGAGCAGTACTTC
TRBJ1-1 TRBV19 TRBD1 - CASTLGTGGDLNTEAFF TGTGCCAGTACCCTAGGGACAGGGGGCGACTTGAACACTGAAGCTTTCTTT
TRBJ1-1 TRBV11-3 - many CASSLETRVRTEAFF TGTGCCAGCAGCTTAGAGACGCGGGTCCGGACTGAAGCTTTCTTT
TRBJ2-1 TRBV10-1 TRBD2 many CASSDEGGPNEQFF TGCGCCAGCAGTGATGAGGGAGGGCCGAATGAGCAGTTCTTC
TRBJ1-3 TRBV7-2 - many CASSPPNGGGNSGNTIYF TGTGCCAGCAGCCCCCCCAACGGGGGTGGGAACTCTGGAAACACCATATATTTT
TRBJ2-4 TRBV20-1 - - CSARSGEAKNIQYF TGCAGTGCTAGGTCAGGGGAGGCCAAAAACATTCAGTACTTC
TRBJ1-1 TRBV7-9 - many CAKSPTANTEAFF TGTGCCAAGAGTCCGACAGCGAACACTGAAGCTTTCTTT
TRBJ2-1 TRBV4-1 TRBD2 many CASSQGPGTSRANEQFF TGCGCCAGCAGCCAAGGGCCGGGGACTAGCCGTGCAAATGAGCAGTTCTTC
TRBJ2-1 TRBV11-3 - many CASSSDLHEQFF TGTGCCAGCAGCTCGGACTTACATGAGCAGTTCTTC
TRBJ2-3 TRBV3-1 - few CASSRSRIDTQYF TGTGCCAGCTCCCGCAGCCGTATAGATACGCAGTATTTT
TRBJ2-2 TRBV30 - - CAAGQNTGELFF TGTGCCGCAGGACAGAACACCGGGGAGCTGTTTTTT
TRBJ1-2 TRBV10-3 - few CAISDSSDGYTF TGTGCCATCAGTGACAGTTCGGATGGCTACACCTTC
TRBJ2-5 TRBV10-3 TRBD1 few CAIRKGQAETQYF TGTGCCATCAGAAAAGGACAGGCGGAGACCCAGTACTTC
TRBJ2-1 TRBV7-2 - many CASSLEQTGLKEQFF TGTGCCAGCAGCTTAGAACAGACAGGCCTTAAAGAGCAGTTCTTC
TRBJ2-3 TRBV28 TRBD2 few CASSLAGGKTDTQYF TGTGCCAGCAGTTTGGCGGGGGGAAAGACAGATACGCAGTATTTT
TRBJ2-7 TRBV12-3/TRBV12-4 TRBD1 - CASSGTGYGEQYF TGTGCCAGCAGTGGGACAGGGTACGGCGAGCAGTACTTC
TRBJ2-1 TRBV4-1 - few CASSLSPGNSYNEQFF TGCGCCAGCAGCCTGTCCCCGGGAAACTCCTACAATGAGCAGTTCTTC
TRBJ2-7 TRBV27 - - CASSPIGIPGGSYEQYF TGTGCCAGCAGTCCCATCGGCATTCCAGGAGGATCCTACGAGCAGTACTTC
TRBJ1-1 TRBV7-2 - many CASSVLQGAGAFF TGTGCCAGCAGCGTATTACAGGGAGCAGGAGCTTTCTTT
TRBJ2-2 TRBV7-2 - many CASSLSGSNTGELFF TGTGCCAGCAGCTTATCCGGGTCGAACACCGGGGAGCTGTTTTTT
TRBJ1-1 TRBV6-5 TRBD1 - CASSQTGSRREAFF TGTGCCAGCAGCCAGACAGGGTCAAGAAGGGAAGCTTTCTTT
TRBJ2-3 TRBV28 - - CASIGRPLTDTQYF TGTGCCAGCATAGGACGGCCGCTCACAGATACGCAGTATTTT
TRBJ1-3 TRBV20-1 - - CSVGRNSGNTIYF TGCAGTGTGGGACGAAACTCTGGAAACACCATATATTTT
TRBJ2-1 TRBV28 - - CASSLGGQTNEQFF TGTGCCAGCAGTTTGGGGGGGCAGACCAATGAGCAGTTCTTC
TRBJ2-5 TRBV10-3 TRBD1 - CATGTGLETQYF TGTGCCACCGGGACAGGGCTAGAGACCCAGTACTTC
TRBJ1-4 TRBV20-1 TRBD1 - CSARGGQGEFVKLFF TGCAGTGCTAGAGGCGGACAGGGAGAGTTTGTAAAACTGTTTTTT
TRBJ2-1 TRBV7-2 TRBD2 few CASSLEGTSGTQEQFF TGTGCCAGCAGCTTAGAGGGGACTAGCGGAACACAAGAGCAGTTCTTC
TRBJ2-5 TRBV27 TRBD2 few CASSGRLAGDETQYF TGTGCCAGCAGTGGAAGACTAGCGGGAGATGAGACCCAGTACTTC
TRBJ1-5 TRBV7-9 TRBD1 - CASSFDRGSNQPQHF TGTGCCAGCAGCTTCGACAGGGGAAGCAATCAGCCCCAGCATTTT
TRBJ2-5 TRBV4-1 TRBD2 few CASSQDLAGEAEGTQYF TGCGCCAGCAGCCAAGATTTAGCGGGAGAGGCGGAGGGGACCCAGTACTTC
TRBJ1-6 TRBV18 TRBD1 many CASSPGQGTLHF TGTGCCAGCTCACCGGGACAGGGTACCCTCCACTTT
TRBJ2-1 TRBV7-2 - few CASSPGVNEQFF TGTGCCAGCAGCCCAGGGGTGAATGAGCAGTTCTTC
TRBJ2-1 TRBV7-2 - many CASSSLWGLGEQFF TGTGCCAGCAGCTCCCTCTGGGGGCTGGGTGAGCAGTTCTTC
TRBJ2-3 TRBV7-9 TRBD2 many CASSPVPSSGTNTDTQYF TGTGCCAGCAGCCCCGTACCCTCTAGCGGTACGAACACAGATACGCAGTATTTT
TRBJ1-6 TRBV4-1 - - CASSQGRTDWHSPLHF TGCGCCAGCAGCCAAGGGAGGACAGACTGGCATTCACCCCTCCACTTT
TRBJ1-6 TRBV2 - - CASRSQPEGTLHF TGTGCCAGCAGAAGCCAACCGGAAGGCACCCTCCACTTT
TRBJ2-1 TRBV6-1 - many CASRTTTSSYNEQFF TGTGCCAGCAGGACGACCACGAGCTCCTACAATGAGCAGTTCTTC
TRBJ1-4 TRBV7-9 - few CASRGGRGEKLFF TGTGCCAGCAGAGGAGGGCGCGGTGAAAAACTGTTTTTT
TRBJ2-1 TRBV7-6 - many CASSLEGSGEQFF TGTGCCAGCAGCTTAGAGGGGTCTGGTGAGCAGTTCTTC